Following are 9 T cell receptor beta chains from one sample sequenced in a study of blood T cell repertoires in COVID-19. Clones were sequenced by immunoSEQ multiplex PCR, and TCRdb holds only the in-frame ones, with some missing. Seen here are approximately 250,000 clones, about 90% observed once, and the top ten hold roughly 3.9%. Sequencing used PBMCs or T cells enriched from blood (not recorded which). These receptors came from a woman in her 30s with acute COVID-19.

The chain recombines TRBV28 with TRBJ2-7; D is possibly TRBD2 (6 bases). The germline gives CDR1 MDHEN, CDR2 SYDVKM. The CDR3 has 14 amino acids. Deletions cut 7 bases from V and 3 bases from J, with 16 bases between. The CDR3 sequence is CASNEGGASYEQYF. The CDR3 nucleotides read TGTGCCAGCAACGAAGGCGGGGCGAGCTACGAGCAGTACTTC.

The V call is TRBV4-3, the J call TRBJ2-4; 7 positions match TRBD1. Unmatched junction bases numbered 12, after V lost 0 bases and J lost 1 base. Per the germline V gene, CDR1 is LGHNA and CDR2 is YSLEER. The CDR3 totals 19 residues. The DNA of the CDR3 is TGCGCCAGCAGCCAAGAAGTCGGGTCGTCAGGGGGTGCCAAAAACATTCAGTACTTC. Its translation is CASSQEVGSSGGAKNIQYF.

The rearrangement joins TRBV29-1 to TRBJ1-2, with TRBD1 matching over 7 bases. After removal of 4 bases from V and 6 bases from J, the junction contained 5 bases not matched to a gene. The CDR3 totals 12 residues. CDR1 is SQVTM, CDR2 ANQGSEA, per germline. CDR3 sequence (DNA): TGCAGCGTTGGACAGGGCAGGAATGGCTACACCTTC. Amino acid sequence: CSVGQGRNGYTF.

This chain connects TRBV6-2 or TRBV6-3 to TRBJ1-4; D is unresolved. The germline V gene encodes CDR1 MNHEY and CDR2 SVGEGT. CDR3 size: 14 residues. Trimming shortened V by 2 bases and J by 8 bases, and 12 bases separated the two germline ends. This CDR3 is CASSYMEGGEKLFF. For the CDR3, the DNA is TGTGCCAGCAGTTACATGGAAGGAGGGGAAAAACTGTTTTTT.

This clone was detected only once. The CDR3 coding sequence is TGTGCCAGCAGTTTATGGACAGGGGGCACGATTGAAAAACTGTTTTTT. It yields the protein CASSLWTGGTIEKLFF. This chain joins TRBV27 and TRBJ1-4, with TRBD1 matching 11 bases. Trimming cost V 1 base and J 7 bases; bases outside gene matches: 5. From germline, CDR1 is MNHEY and CDR2 SMNVEV (reference sequence). This CDR3 has 16 amino acids.

The gene calls are TRBV27 and TRBJ2-1; TRBD1 matches 8 bases. The V and J ends lost 6 bases and 0 bases, in that order; junction bases with no gene match: 7. The V gene's germline CDR1 is MNHEY and CDR2 SMNVEV (reference sequence). The CDR3 covers 16 residues. In DNA, the CDR3 is TGTGCCAGCAGCAGGACAGGGCTGAGCTCCTACAATGAGCAGTTCTTC. It specifies CASSRTGLSSYNEQFF.

This chain joins TRBV18 and TRBJ2-1, with TRBD2 identical over 13 bases. In germline, CDR1 is KGHSH, CDR2 LQKENI. The CDR3 contains 17 residues. Trimming at V came to 6 bases and at J to 4 bases, leaving 9 bases not matched to a gene. The DNA for the CDR3 is TGTGCCAGCTCTCCTCGGACTAGCGGGAGTGTTTACAATGAGCAGTTCTTC. It is translated as CASSPRTSGSVYNEQFF.

The chain has TRBV30 and TRBJ1-5; D is uncertain. Trimming removed 0 bases at V and 5 bases at J, with 11 bases between. CDR1 is GTSNPN and CDR2 is SVGIG in the germline V gene (reference sequence). The CDR3 sequence is 14 residues long. Here the CDR3 DNA reads TGTGCCTGGAGTGTTACGGGGTACGATCAGCCCCAGCATTTT. Its translation: CAWSVTGYDQPQHF.

This sequence joins TRBV9 and TRBJ2-3, with 7 bases aligning to TRBD2. The CDR3 runs 15 residues. V trimming: 3 bases; J trimming: 1 base; junction bases outside the gene matches: 5. The germline V gene has CDR1 SGDLS and CDR2 YYNGEE. Written as DNA, the CDR3 is TGTGCCAGCAGCGACAGAACTAGCGGCACAGATACGCAGTATTTT. This codes for CASSDRTSGTDTQYF.